These 5 T cell receptor beta chains were sequenced from one sample in a study of T cells after yellow fever vaccination. TCRdb analysed the 5' RACE reads with MiXCR anew, one entry per CDR3 protein. The data show 300,000 or so distinct CDR3 sequences, roughly 4% seen once. Here the sequenced sample was PBMCs, taken 5 days after the yellow fever booster vaccination. The receptors here all came from a man in his late teens or twenties who received the YFV17D yellow fever vaccine.

This clonotype has a count of ten or more. The V call is TRBV5-1, the J call TRBJ2-7, with 7 bases fitting TRBD1. Germline V gene sequence: CDR1 SGHRS, CDR2 YFSETQ. CDR3 length: 15 residues. V dropped 3 bases and J dropped 3; count of bases not matched to a gene: 9. The CDR3 loop is CASSWDGTALYEQYV. The CDR3 nucleotides read TGCGCCAGCAGCTGGGACGGGACAGCCCTCTACGAGCAGTACGTC.

J is TRBJ2-1 and V is TRBV12-3 or TRBV12-4, with 11 bases aligning to TRBD2. J lost 9 bases, V lost 6 bases, and 7 bases had no gene match. The CDR3 totals 14 residues. CDR3 sequence reads: CASRPSGGLSEQFF. The CDR3 region has the DNA TGTGCCAGCAGGCCTAGCGGGGGGTTAAGTGAGCAGTTCTTC.

This clonotype has more than one count but fewer than ten. The J gene is TRBJ2-5, the V gene TRBV5-1; possible D gene TRBD1, 5 bases. Germline V gene lookup returns CDR1 SGHRS and CDR2 YFSETQ. The CDR3 totals 15 residues. With 1 base removed from V and 1 base from J, the gap between germline ends came to 11 bases. CDR3 sequence (DNA): TGCGCCAGCAGCTTGTCTCACAGGCTCCAAGAGACCCAGTACTTC. Translation: CASSLSHRLQETQYF.

This clonotype was seen only a few times. The CDR3 DNA follows: TGCGCCAGCAGCCACGGTACCGGACTAGACTACGAGCAGTACTTC. It yields the protein CASSHGTGLDYEQYF. The chain joins TRBV4-3 to TRBJ2-7; 7 positions agree with TRBD2. Germline CDR1 reads LGHNA; CDR2 reads YSLEER. The V and J ends lost 3 bases and 3 bases, in that order; junction bases with no gene match: 8. The length of the CDR3 is 15 residues.

This clonotype was counted ten times or more. CDR3 in DNA: TGTGCCAGCAGCTGGAGTGAAGAGACCCAGTACTTC. As protein: CASSWSEETQYF. This chain connects TRBV5-5 to TRBJ2-5; D gene ambiguous. Germline CDR1 and CDR2: SGHKS and YYEKEE (reference sequence). CDR3 length: 12 amino acids. Trimming stripped 3 bases from V and 3 bases from J, with 6 bases between.